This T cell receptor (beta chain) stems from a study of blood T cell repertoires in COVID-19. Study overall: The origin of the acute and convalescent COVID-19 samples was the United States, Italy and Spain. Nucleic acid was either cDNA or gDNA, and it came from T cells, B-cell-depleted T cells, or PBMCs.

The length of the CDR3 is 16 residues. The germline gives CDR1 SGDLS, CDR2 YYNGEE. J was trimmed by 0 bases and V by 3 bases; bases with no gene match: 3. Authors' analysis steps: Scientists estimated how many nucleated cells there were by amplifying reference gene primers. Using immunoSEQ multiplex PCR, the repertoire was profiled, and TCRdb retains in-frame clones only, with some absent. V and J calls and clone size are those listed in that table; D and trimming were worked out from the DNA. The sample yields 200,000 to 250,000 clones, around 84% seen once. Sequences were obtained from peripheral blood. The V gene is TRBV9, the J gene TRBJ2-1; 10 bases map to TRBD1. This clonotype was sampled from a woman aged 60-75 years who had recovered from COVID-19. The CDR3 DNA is TGTGCCAGCAGCGCCGGGACAGGGGCCTCCTACAATGAGCAGTTCTTC. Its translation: CASSAGTGASYNEQFF.